This T cell receptor (beta chain) originates from a study of T cells and Merkel cell carcinoma outcomes (dated by TCRdb to about 2020). For the study in its entirety: The study looked at whether the tumor T-cell repertoire and T-cell density could predict clinical outcome in patients with Merkel cell carcinoma. Here is what the overall study found, with its caveats: The combination of T-cell repertoire features and T-cell density was reported to predict clinical outcomes in patients with Merkel cell carcinoma.

On this clone: Its antigen target is currently unknown. Qualities for individual bases were not recorded, and no much larger clone is one base off.

The samples were obtained from people who had Merkel cell carcinoma. V is cut back by 4 bases and J by 10 bases, with 13 bases in the junction unmatched. From the germline V gene, CDR1 is SGHRS and CDR2 is YFSETQ. There are 14 amino acids in the CDR3, from cysteine to phenylalanine inclusive. Solely the CDR3 DNA is kept, with 42 bases framed from the first base. Receptor libraries were prepared by the immunoSEQ multiplex PCR assay. TCRdb stores this immuneACCESS table with in-frame sequences only. Part of the clones is absent; in the studies checked, under half of the shortfall reflects unresolved V genes, and no reason is known for the rest. The sample data list around 3,200 clones, and over 80% of these were observed just once. The top ten clonotypes cover just under 2% of the sample.

The receptor chain draws on TRBV5-1 and TRBJ2-7; 8 middle bases align to TRBD1. This TCR came from a human donor with Merkel cell carcinoma. What was sequenced was tumor tissue from Merkel cell carcinoma. The DNA reads as follows: TGCGCCAGCAGCCCCCGGACAGGGAACAGCTTACAGTACTTC. It codes for CASSPRTGNSLQYF. Extended through the reference TRBV5-1 and TRBJ2-7 proteins, this CDR3 yields the full variable domain: KAGVTQTPRYLIKTRGQQVTLSCSPISGHRSVSWYQQTPGQGLQFLFEYFSETQRNKGNFPGRFSGRQFSNSRSEMNVSTLELGDSALYLCASSPRTGNSLQYFGPGTRLTVT.